Below, 21 T cell receptor beta chains from the same sample are listed, as sequenced in a study of molecular identifiers for immune sequencing clone quantification. One entry per CDR3 protein results from TCRdb running MiXCR on the PCR reads. The sample holds about 640,000 distinct CDR3 sequences, just under 20% seen once. Sequencing was done on a sample of naive CD8+ T cells from blood, with Jurkat cell RNA spiked in. The subset: FACS-sorted CD8+CD4-CCR7+CD45RA+ naive T cells. These receptors were collected from a human donor in good health. Some libraries in this study had Jurkat cell RNA spiked in.

This clonotype was picked up many times. The chain employs TRBV27 and TRBJ2-3, with D possibly being TRBD2 (6 bases). This CDR3 has 16 amino acids. With 6 bases removed from V and 4 bases from J, the gap between germline ends came to 20 bases. CDR1 MNHEY and CDR2 SMNVEV come from the germline V gene (reference sequence). In DNA form, the CDR3 reads TGTGCCAGCAGCCTCCTGCGGGATCTGGGGCCAGATACGCAGTATTTT. Translation: CASSLLRDLGPDTQYF.

A note on this clonotype: A read error is possible here, since a much larger clone lies one base away. The rearrangement links TRBV27 to TRBJ1-5; D is possibly TRBD1 (5 bases). CDR3 length: 14 residues. V was clipped by 2 bases and J by 5 bases, with 10 bases between them. Germline values: CDR1 MNHEY, CDR2 SMNVEV (reference sequence). CDR3 nucleotide sequence: TGTGCCAGCAGTTTACAGGGAGTTCATCAGCCCCAGCATTTT. Encoded protein: CASSLQGVHQPQHF.

The chain couples TRBV4-1 to TRBJ2-7, with TRBD2 as a possible D gene (5 bases). The CDR3 spans 15 residues. Trimming shortened V by 1 base and J by 4 bases, and 14 bases separated the two germline ends. CDR1 and CDR2 (germline): MGHRA, YSYEKL. The CDR3 sequence: CASSQGPGKAYEQYF. The CDR3 nucleotides read TGCGCCAGCAGCCAAGGTCCCGGGAAGGCTTACGAGCAGTACTTC.

This clonotype was observed a few times. The chain joins TRBV30 to TRBJ1-1, with 7 bases matching TRBD1. Germline V gene sequence: CDR1 GTSNPN, CDR2 SVGIG (reference sequence). This CDR3 has 17 residues. J lost 1 base, V lost 0 bases, and 11 bases had no gene match. CDR3 sequence (DNA): TGTGCCTGGAGTGTTGGGGACCGGGGGACAGCGAACACTGAAGCTTTCTTT. This sequence encodes CAWSVGDRGTANTEAFF.

This clonotype was observed a few times. The chain is built from TRBV7-8 and TRBJ1-3; D is ambiguous. The CDR3 is 16 amino acids. Germline lookup yields CDR1 SGHVS and CDR2 FQNEAQ. V lost 2 bases and J 0 bases, leaving 11 bases between the germline ends. CDR3 DNA: TGTGCCAGCAGCTTAATTGCGAAACGCTCTGGAAACACCATATATTTT. It is translated as CASSLIAKRSGNTIYF.

A remark on this clonotype: With a much larger clone just one base away, this may be a read error. V usage is TRBV25-1 and J usage is TRBJ2-5, with a tentative D call TRBD1 (5 bases). This CDR3 region has 15 residues. Germline lookup yields CDR1 MGHDK and CDR2 SYGVNS. V lost 6 bases, J lost 1 base, and 15 bases lay in between. CDR3 sequence (DNA): TGTGCCAGCAGGCCCGCAGGGATGCCCCAAGAGACCCAGTACTTC. Translation gives CASRPAGMPQETQYF.

In its sample, this clonotype was seen a few times. In DNA, the CDR3 is TGTGCCTGGAGTTTGGACAGGCCGAACGAGCAGTACTTC. Protein sequence: CAWSLDRPNEQYF. This chain connects TRBV30 to TRBJ2-7; 7 nucleotides match TRBD1. The J segment lost 5 bases and the V segment lost 2 bases, leaving 6 bases of the junction unmatched. The CDR3 contains 13 residues. CDR1 is GTSNPN and CDR2 is SVGIG in the germline V gene (reference sequence).

This clonotype has ten or more counts. CDR3 bases: TGTGCCAGCAGCTTGGTCGGGACTAGGTACGAGCAGTACTTC. Translation: CASSLVGTRYEQYF. The chain links TRBV5-4 to TRBJ2-7; 8 bases match TRBD2. With V trimmed by 0 bases and J by 4 bases, 3 bases remained unmatched. Germline CDR1 and CDR2: SGHNT and YYREEE (reference sequence). This CDR3 spans 14 amino acids.

This clonotype has a single count. This clone may be a read error of a much larger clone one base away. The chain has TRBV21-1 and TRBJ2-3; the D segment call TRBD1 is taken from the table without a DNA check. TRBV21-1 is listed as a pseudogene. CDR3 length: 18 residues. Here the CDR3 DNA reads TGTGCCAGCAGCAAAAGGGGGCGGGGACAGGCGTCCACAGATACGCAGTATTTT. This gives the protein CASSKRGRGQASTDTQYF.

The chain's CDR3 is CASSRKQGGEAFF. For the CDR3, the DNA is TGCGCCAGCAGCCGCAAACAGGGGGGTGAAGCTTTCTTT. This rearrangement joins TRBV4-3 to TRBJ1-1, with 8 positions matching TRBD1. The V segment lost 4 bases and the J segment 7 bases; nucleotides outside the gene matches: 5. This CDR3 region has 13 residues. The germline gives CDR1 LGHNA, CDR2 YSLEER.

This clonotype was counted at least ten times. The chain carries TRBV2 and TRBJ1-4; D gene unclear. This CDR3 contains 15 residues. Trimming took 6 bases from V and 5 from J, leaving 16 bases between them. Per germline, CDR1 SNHLY and CDR2 FYNNEI. The chain's CDR3 is CASSGSLVINEKLFF. CDR3 nucleotides: TGTGCCAGCAGCGGATCCCTAGTAATAAATGAAAAACTGTTTTTT.

This clonotype was seen ten or more times. The chain employs TRBV2 and TRBJ1-1; D unclear. There are 15 residues in the CDR3. V gave up 0 bases and J gave up 4 bases, with 12 bases separating them. Germline-derived CDR1 and CDR2 are SNHLY and FYNNEI. CDR3 amino acids: CASSEALSVGTEAFF. The CDR3 coding sequence is TGTGCCAGCAGTGAAGCGCTTTCAGTGGGCACTGAAGCTTTCTTT.

This clonotype was seen ten or more times. CDR3 amino acids: CAWSVTAFYEQYF. The CDR3 coding sequence is TGTGCCTGGAGTGTGACAGCCTTTTACGAGCAGTACTTC. The chain uses TRBV30 and TRBJ2-7, with D possibly TRBD1 on 5 matching bases. Trimming pared 0 bases from V and 4 bases from J, leaving 10 bases between. Germline CDR1 and CDR2: GTSNPN and SVGIG (reference sequence). The CDR3 covers 13 residues.

This clonotype was picked up many times. The chain is built from TRBV25-1 and TRBJ2-1; D unclear. V was shortened by 8 bases and J by 2 bases, with 7 bases between the two germline ends. Germline V gene lookup returns CDR1 MGHDK and CDR2 SYGVNS. The CDR3 is 12 amino acids. The CDR3 nucleotides are TGTGCCAGCCTAGGCGCCTACAATGAGCAGTTCTTC. This translates into CASLGAYNEQFF.

This clonotype has only a few counts. The CDR3 coding sequence is TGTGCCGCTGGGGACAGGGCCCAGGGGACCCAGTACTTC. Its protein is CAAGDRAQGTQYF. The V call is TRBV5-4, the J call TRBJ2-5; 9 positions agree with TRBD1. V trimming: 10 bases; J trimming: 7 bases; junction bases outside the gene matches: 11. This CDR3 region has 13 residues. Germline V gene lookup returns CDR1 SGHNT and CDR2 YYREEE (reference sequence).

This clonotype was found many times. The chain joins TRBV6-2 or TRBV6-3 to TRBJ2-3; 7 bases fit TRBD2. Germline V lookup: CDR1 MNHEY, CDR2 SVGEGT. CDR3 length equals 16 residues. Trimming removed 4 bases from V and 2 bases from J; junction bases left unmatched: 9. The CDR3 loop is CASSSGGGGATDTQYF. The CDR3 region has the DNA TGTGCCAGCAGTTCTGGCGGCGGGGGAGCCACAGATACGCAGTATTTT.

This clonotype has just one count. This may come from a read error, since a much larger clone is one base off. In nucleotides, the CDR3 is TGTGCCAGCAGCCCAGGGGGACACGGGGGGGATGAGCAGTACTTC. It encodes CASSPGGHGGDEQYF. The V call is TRBV9, the J call TRBJ2-7, with D tentatively TRBD2 (8 bases). Per germline, CDR1 SGDLS and CDR2 YYNGEE. Trimming stripped 4 bases from V and 7 bases from J, with 21 bases between. The CDR3 length is 15 residues.

The chain employs TRBV3-1 and TRBJ2-1; D not certain. The CDR3 has 11 amino acids. CDR1 LGHDT and CDR2 YNNKEL come from the germline V gene (reference sequence). V lost 8 bases to trimming and J lost 5 bases, with 7 bases between them. The CDR3 is CASVGDNEQFF. The DNA for the CDR3 is TGTGCCAGCGTTGGAGACAATGAGCAGTTCTTC.

This clonotype was seen repeatedly, ten times or more. The chain couples TRBV6-2 or TRBV6-3 to TRBJ1-1; D possibly corresponds to TRBD1 (5 bases). V lost 5 bases and J lost 0, with 10 bases in between. Germline values: CDR1 MNHEY, CDR2 SVGEGT. This CDR3 region has 14 residues. The CDR3 DNA reads as TGTGCCAGCAGTGAGACAGCCATGAACACTGAAGCTTTCTTT. Translating it yields CASSETAMNTEAFF.

In this sample, this clonotype turned up many times. At one of its ends the junction is not consistent with the germline gene, which may arise from a read error. This chain joins TRBV6-1 and TRBJ1-4; no clear D gene. The CDR3 has 14 amino acids. Germline V gene sequence: CDR1 MNHNS, CDR2 SASEGT. DNA for the CDR3: TGTGCCAGCAGTGAAGTTGGCATTTTTGAACAACTGTTTTTT. It yields the protein CASSEVGIFEQLFF.

This clonotype was recorded at least ten times. This chain joins TRBV7-9 and TRBJ2-7; D might be TRBD1 (6 bases). CDR1 is SEHNR and CDR2 is FQNEAQ in the germline V gene (reference sequence). Between the trimmed V and J ends, which lost 5 bases and 4 bases, there was a span of 9 bases. This CDR3 region has 12 residues. The CDR3 DNA reads TGTGCCAGCAGCCAGAGGGGGTACGAGCAGTACTTC. Translating it yields CASSQRGYEQYF.